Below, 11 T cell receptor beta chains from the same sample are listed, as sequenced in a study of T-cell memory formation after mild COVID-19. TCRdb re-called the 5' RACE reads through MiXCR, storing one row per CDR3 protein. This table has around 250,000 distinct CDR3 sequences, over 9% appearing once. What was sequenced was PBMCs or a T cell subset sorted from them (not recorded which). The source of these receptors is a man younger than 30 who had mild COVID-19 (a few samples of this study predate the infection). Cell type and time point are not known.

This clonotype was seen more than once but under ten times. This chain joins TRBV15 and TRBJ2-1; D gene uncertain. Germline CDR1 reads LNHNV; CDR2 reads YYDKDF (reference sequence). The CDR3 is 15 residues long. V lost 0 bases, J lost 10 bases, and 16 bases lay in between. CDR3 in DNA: TGTGCCACCAGCAGAGATCAGAGGTACCTTGGGGAGCAGTTCTTC. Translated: CATSRDQRYLGEQFF.

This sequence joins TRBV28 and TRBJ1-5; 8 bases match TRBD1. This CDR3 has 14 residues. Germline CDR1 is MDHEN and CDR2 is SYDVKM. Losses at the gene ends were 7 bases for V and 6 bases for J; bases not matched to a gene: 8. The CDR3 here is CASTNPGGRQPQHF. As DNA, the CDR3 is TGTGCCAGCACCAACCCAGGGGGCCGTCAGCCCCAGCATTTT. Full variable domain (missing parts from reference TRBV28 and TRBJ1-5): DVKVTQSSRYLVKRTGEKVFLECVQDMDHENMFWYRQDPGLGLRLIYFSYDVKMKEKGDIPEGYSVSREKKERFSLILESASTNQTSMYLCASTNPGGRQPQHFGDGTRLSIL.

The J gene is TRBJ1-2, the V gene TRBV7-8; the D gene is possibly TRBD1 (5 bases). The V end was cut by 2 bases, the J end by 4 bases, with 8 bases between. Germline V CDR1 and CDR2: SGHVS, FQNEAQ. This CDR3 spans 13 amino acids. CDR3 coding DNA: TGTGCCAGCAGCTTACTGACAGTCTATGGCTACACCTTC. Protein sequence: CASSLLTVYGYTF.

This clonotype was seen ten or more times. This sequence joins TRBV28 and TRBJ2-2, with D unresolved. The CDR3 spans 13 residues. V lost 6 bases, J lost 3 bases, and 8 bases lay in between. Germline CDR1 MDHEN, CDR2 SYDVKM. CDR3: CASSWVYTGELFF. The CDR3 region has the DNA TGTGCCAGCAGCTGGGTGTACACCGGGGAGCTGTTTTTT.

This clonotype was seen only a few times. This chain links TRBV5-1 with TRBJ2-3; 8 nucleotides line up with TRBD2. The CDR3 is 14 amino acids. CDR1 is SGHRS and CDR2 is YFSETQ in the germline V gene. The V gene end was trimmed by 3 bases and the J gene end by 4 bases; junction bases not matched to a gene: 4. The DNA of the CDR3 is TGCGCCAGCAGCTACATCGGGGGGGCAGATACGCAGTATTTT. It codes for CASSYIGGADTQYF.

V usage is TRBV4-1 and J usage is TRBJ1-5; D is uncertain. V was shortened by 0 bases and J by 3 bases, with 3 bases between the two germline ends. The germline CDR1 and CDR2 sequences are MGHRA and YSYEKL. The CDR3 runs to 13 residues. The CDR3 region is CASSQEANQPQHF. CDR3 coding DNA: TGCGCCAGCAGCCAAGAGGCCAATCAGCCCCAGCATTTT.

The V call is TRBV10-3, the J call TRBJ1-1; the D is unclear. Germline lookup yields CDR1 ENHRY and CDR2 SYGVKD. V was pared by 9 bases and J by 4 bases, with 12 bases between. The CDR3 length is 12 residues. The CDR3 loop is CAMSGGLTEAFF. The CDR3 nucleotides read TGTGCCATGTCGGGAGGCCTCACTGAAGCTTTCTTT.

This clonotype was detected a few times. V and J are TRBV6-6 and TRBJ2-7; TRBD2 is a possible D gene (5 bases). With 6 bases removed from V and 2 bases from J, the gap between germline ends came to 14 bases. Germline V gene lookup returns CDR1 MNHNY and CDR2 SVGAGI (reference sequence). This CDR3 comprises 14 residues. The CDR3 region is CASSRDGGPYEQYF. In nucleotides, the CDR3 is TGTGCCAGCAGCAGAGATGGAGGACCCTACGAGCAGTACTTC.

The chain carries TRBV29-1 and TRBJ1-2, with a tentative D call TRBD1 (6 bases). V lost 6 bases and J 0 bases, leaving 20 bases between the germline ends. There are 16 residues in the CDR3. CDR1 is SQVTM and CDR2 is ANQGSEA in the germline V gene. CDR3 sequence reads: CSVIQTDSVANYGYTF. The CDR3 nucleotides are TGCAGCGTCATTCAGACGGACAGCGTAGCTAACTATGGCTACACCTTC.

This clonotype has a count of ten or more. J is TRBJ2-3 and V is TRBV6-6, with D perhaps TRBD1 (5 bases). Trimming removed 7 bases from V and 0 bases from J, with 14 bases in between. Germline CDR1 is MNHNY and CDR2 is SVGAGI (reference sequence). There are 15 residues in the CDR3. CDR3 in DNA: TGTGCCAGCAACCGCCTTGGGGCGAGCACAGATACGCAGTATTTT. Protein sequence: CASNRLGASTDTQYF.

CDR3 loop: CATRDKWYNEQFF. The CDR3 region has the DNA TGTGCCACCAGGGACAAGTGGTACAATGAGCAGTTCTTC. This chain links TRBV25-1 with TRBJ2-1; maybe TRBD1 (6 bases). CDR1 and CDR2 (germline): MGHDK, SYGVNS. Trimming cost V 10 bases and J 4 bases, with 14 bases left between them. The CDR3 extends over 13 amino acids.